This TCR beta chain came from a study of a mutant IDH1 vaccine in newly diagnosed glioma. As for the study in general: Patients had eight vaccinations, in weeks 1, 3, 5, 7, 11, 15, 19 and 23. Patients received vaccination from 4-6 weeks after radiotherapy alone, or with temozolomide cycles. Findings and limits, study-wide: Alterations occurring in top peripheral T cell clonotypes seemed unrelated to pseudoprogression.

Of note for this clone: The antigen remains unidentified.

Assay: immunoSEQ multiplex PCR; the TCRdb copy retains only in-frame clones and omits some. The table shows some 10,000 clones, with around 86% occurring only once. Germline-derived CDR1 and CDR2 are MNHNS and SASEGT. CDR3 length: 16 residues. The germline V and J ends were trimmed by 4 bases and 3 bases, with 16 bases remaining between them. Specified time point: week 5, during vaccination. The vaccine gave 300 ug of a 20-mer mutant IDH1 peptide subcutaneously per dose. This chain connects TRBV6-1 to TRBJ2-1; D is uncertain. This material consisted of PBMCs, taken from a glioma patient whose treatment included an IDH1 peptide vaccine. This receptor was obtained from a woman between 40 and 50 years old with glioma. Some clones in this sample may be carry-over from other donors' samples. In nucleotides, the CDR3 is TGTGCCAGCAGTGTCTCGGGTGGATTGAGCTACAATGAGCAGTTCTTC. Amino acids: CASSVSGGLSYNEQFF.